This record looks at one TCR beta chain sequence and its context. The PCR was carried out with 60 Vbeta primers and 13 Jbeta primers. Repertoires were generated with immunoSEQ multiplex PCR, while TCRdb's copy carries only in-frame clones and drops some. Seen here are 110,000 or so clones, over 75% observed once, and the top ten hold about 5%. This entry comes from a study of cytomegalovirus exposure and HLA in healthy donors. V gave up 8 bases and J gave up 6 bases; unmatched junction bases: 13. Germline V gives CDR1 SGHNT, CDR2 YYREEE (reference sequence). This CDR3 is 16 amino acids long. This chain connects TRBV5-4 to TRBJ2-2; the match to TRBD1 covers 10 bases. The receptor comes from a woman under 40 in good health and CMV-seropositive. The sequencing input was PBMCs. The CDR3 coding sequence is TGTGCCAGTCACCATGGACAGGGGGTTGACCCCGGGGAGCTGTTTTTT. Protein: CASHHGQGVDPGELFF. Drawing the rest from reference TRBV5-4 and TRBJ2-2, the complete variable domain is ETGVTQSPTHLIKTRGQQVTLRCSSQSGHNTVSWYQQALGQGPQFIFQYYREEENGRGNFPPRFSGLQFPNYSSELNVNALELDDSALYLCASHHGQGVDPGELFFGEGSRLTVL.